Shown below are 19 T cell receptor beta chains from a single sample sequenced in a study of blood T cell repertoires in COVID-19. Sequenced by immunoSEQ multiplex PCR; TCRdb stores in-frame clones only, minus some. The sample carries hundreds of thousands of clones, roughly 85% recorded once. Source material: peripheral blood. These receptors were collected from a human donor in a cohort sampled during active COVID-19.

This rearrangement joins TRBV2 to TRBJ2-4, with 8 nucleotides matching TRBD1. The ends lost 5 bases at V and 6 bases at J; junction bases unmatched: 3. Germline CDR1 is SNHLY and CDR2 is FYNNEI. CDR3 length: 13 amino acids. DNA for the CDR3: TGTGCCAGCAGTAGGGACAGGACAAACATTCAGTACTTC. It encodes CASSRDRTNIQYF.

The gene calls are TRBV5-6 and TRBJ2-5; TRBD1 might be the D (6 bases). The V end lost 0 bases, the J end lost 1 base, and 22 bases lay between the germline ends. From germline, CDR1 is SGHDT and CDR2 YYEEEE. This CDR3 comprises 19 residues. The CDR3 DNA is TGTGCCAGCAGCTTGGAAAAGGAAGGGACACTAATGGGCCAAGAGACCCAGTACTTC. Translating it yields CASSLEKEGTLMGQETQYF.

The J gene is TRBJ2-3, the V gene TRBV2; 12 positions match TRBD2. The V gene end was trimmed by 5 bases and the J gene end by 3 bases; junction bases not matched to a gene: 6. This CDR3 is built from 16 residues. CDR1 SNHLY and CDR2 FYNNEI come from the germline V gene. CDR3 nucleotide sequence: TGTGCCAGCAGTAGACTAGCGGGAGATGGTACAGATACGCAGTATTTT. Translation: CASSRLAGDGTDTQYF.

The CDR3 DNA reads as TGTGCCAGCAGCTCCCTCAGGGGGCACACTGAAGCTTTCTTT. Amino acids: CASSSLRGHTEAFF. The J gene is TRBJ1-1, the V gene TRBV7-9, with 8 nucleotides matching TRBD1. Per the germline V gene, CDR1 is SEHNR and CDR2 is FQNEAQ (reference sequence). Germline trimming cut 4 bases from V and 3 bases from J; bases unmatched to any gene: 4. This CDR3 has 14 residues.

V and J are TRBV28 and TRBJ1-6, with D tentatively TRBD1 (6 bases). In germline, CDR1 is MDHEN, CDR2 SYDVKM. Trimming removed 6 bases at V and 7 bases at J, with 16 bases between. This CDR3 region has 15 residues. CDR3 in amino acids: CASSKRQERNSPLHF. CDR3 DNA sequence: TGTGCCAGCAGCAAGAGACAGGAAAGGAATTCACCCCTCCACTTT.

The chain links TRBV28 to TRBJ1-6, with TRBD1 matching over 7 bases. The V and J ends lost 6 bases and 0 bases, in that order; junction bases with no gene match: 2. The CDR3 extends over 15 amino acids. CDR1 MDHEN and CDR2 SYDVKM come from the germline V gene. The DNA for the CDR3 is TGTGCCAGCAGCCGGGACAGCTCCTATAATTCACCCCTCCACTTT. It encodes CASSRDSSYNSPLHF.

The genes are TRBV28 and TRBJ2-7; TRBD2 agrees at 7 bases. CDR3 length equals 14 residues. With V trimmed by 5 bases and J by 1 base, 5 bases remained unmatched. Germline CDR1 and CDR2: MDHEN and SYDVKM. The CDR3 sequence: CASSPGTISYEQYF. CDR3 nucleotide sequence: TGTGCCAGCAGTCCGGGGACTATTTCCTACGAGCAGTACTTC.

The chain joins TRBV2 to TRBJ2-3; 7 bases agree with TRBD1. Germline V CDR1 and CDR2: SNHLY, FYNNEI. Trimming at V came to 5 bases and at J to 4 bases, leaving 3 bases not matched to a gene. This CDR3 is 13 amino acids long. This CDR3 is CASSTQGADTQYF. CDR3 nucleotides: TGTGCCAGCAGTACCCAGGGGGCAGATACGCAGTATTTT.

This rearrangement joins TRBV18 to TRBJ2-7; 11 positions match TRBD2. The V and J ends lost 1 base and 4 bases, in that order; junction bases with no gene match: 6. The CDR3 length is 16 residues. The germline V gene encodes CDR1 KGHSH and CDR2 LQKENI. In DNA, the CDR3 is TGTGCCAGCTCACCACAAGGGACTAGCGGTGATTACGAGCAGTACTTC. This gives the protein CASSPQGTSGDYEQYF.

This clone showed up just once. The rearrangement uses TRBV28 and TRBJ2-7, with D perhaps TRBD2 (5 bases). The V end was cut by 11 bases, the J end by 3 bases, with 11 bases between. This CDR3 contains 11 residues. Germline-derived CDR1 and CDR2 are MDHEN and SYDVKM. CDR3 protein: CASKGSYEQYF. The CDR3 DNA reads TGTGCCTCAAAAGGGAGCTACGAGCAGTACTTC.

The chain joins TRBV14 to TRBJ1-3, with a tentative D call TRBD1 (5 bases). V lost 1 base, J lost 4 bases, and 8 bases lay in between. This CDR3 has 14 amino acids. In germline, CDR1 is SGHDN, CDR2 FVKESK. The CDR3 nucleotides read TGTGCCAGCAGCCAAGCAGGGATCGGAAACACCATATATTTT. Encoded protein: CASSQAGIGNTIYF.

The chain uses TRBV6-4 and TRBJ2-1, with 7 bases lining up with TRBD2. Germline V lookup: CDR1 MRHNA, CDR2 SNTAGT. The V segment lost 3 bases and the J segment 5 bases; nucleotides outside the gene matches: 7. The CDR3 length is 15 residues. CDR3 region: CASSEKASGNNEQFF. CDR3 DNA: TGTGCCAGCAGTGAGAAGGCTAGCGGCAACAATGAGCAGTTCTTC.

The chain has TRBV7-9 and TRBJ2-1, with D unresolved. The ends were cut back, 5 bases at V and 5 bases at J, with 13 bases in the middle. Germline CDR1 is SEHNR and CDR2 is FQNEAQ (reference sequence). The CDR3 runs 14 residues. The CDR3 bases are TGTGCCAGCAGCCACCAGAGTACTAACAATGAGCAGTTCTTC. Translating gives CASSHQSTNNEQFF.

V is TRBV18 and J is TRBJ2-1, with 7 bases fitting TRBD1. Unmatched junction bases numbered 3, after V lost 6 bases and J lost 7 bases. The CDR3 totals 12 residues. CDR1 is KGHSH, CDR2 LQKENI, per germline. CDR3 nucleotides: TGTGCCAGCTCTCCGACAGGGAATGAGCAGTTCTTC. Its translation is CASSPTGNEQFF. The whole variable domain, filled in from reference TRBV18 and TRBJ2-1, reads NAGVMQNPRHLVRRRGQEARLRCSPMKGHSHVYWYRQLPEEGLKFMVYLQKENIIDESGMPKERFSAEFPKEGPSILRIQQVVRGDSAAYFCASSPTGNEQFFGPGTRLTVL.

The chain employs TRBV10-2 and TRBJ2-7; 7 nucleotides match TRBD1. V lost 3 bases, J lost 3 bases, and 14 bases stayed unmatched. The germline gives CDR1 WSHSY, CDR2 SAAADI. This CDR3 comprises 17 residues. The CDR3 coding sequence is TGCGCCAGCAGTGACCCCTTAACCGACAGGGCCTACTACGAGCAGTACTTC. Protein: CASSDPLTDRAYYEQYF.

The V and J genes are TRBV5-1 and TRBJ2-7; 11 bases agree with TRBD2. V shed 4 bases, J shed 2 bases, and the junction held 2 bases outside the gene matches. The CDR3 extends over 14 amino acids. Germline-derived CDR1 and CDR2 are SGHRS and YFSETQ. The CDR3 nucleotides are TGCGCCAGCAGCATGACTAGCGGGACCTACGAGCAGTACTTC. Residues: CASSMTSGTYEQYF. The whole variable domain, filled in from reference TRBV5-1 and TRBJ2-7, reads KAGVTQTPRYLIKTRGQQVTLSCSPISGHRSVSWYQQTPGQGLQFLFEYFSETQRNKGNFPGRFSGRQFSNSRSEMNVSTLELGDSALYLCASSMTSGTYEQYFGPGTRLTVT.

This sequence joins TRBV7-9 and TRBJ1-5; D is unclear. This CDR3 comprises 14 residues. V lost 2 bases and J lost 5, with 10 bases in between. Germline loops: CDR1 SEHNR, CDR2 FQNEAQ (reference sequence). The CDR3 sequence is CASSLQASDQPQHF. As DNA, the CDR3 is TGTGCCAGCAGCTTACAGGCCTCGGATCAGCCCCAGCATTTT. Based on the CDR3 plus reference TRBV7-9 and TRBJ1-5, the full variable domain is DTGVSQNPRHKITKRGQNVTFRCDPISEHNRLYWYRQTLGQGPEFLTYFQNEAQLEKSRLLSDRFSAERPKGSFSTLEIQRTEQGDSAMYLCASSLQASDQPQHFGDGTRLSIL.

The chain employs TRBV7-6 and TRBJ1-2; D call uncertain. Germline CDR1 is SGHVS and CDR2 is FNYEAQ. Trimming removed 1 base at V and 8 bases at J, with 11 bases between. The CDR3 extends over 13 amino acids. The CDR3 DNA sequence: TGTGCCAGCAGCTTAGGGGCAGGTGGAGGCTACACCTTC. It yields the protein CASSLGAGGGYTF.

The chain links TRBV3-1 (or the pseudogene TRBV3-2) to TRBJ2-1; 8 bases are a match to TRBD2. V dropped 10 bases and J dropped 9; count of bases not matched to a gene: 5. CDR3 length equals 11 residues. CDR1 and CDR2 from the germline V gene are LGHDT and YNNKEL (reference sequence). The DNA of the CDR3 is TGTGCCACCCTTCGGGGGGGTGAGCAGTTCTTC. Its protein product is CATLRGGEQFF.